This record covers a single T cell receptor (beta chain). Its antigen is as yet unknown. Patients underwent thyroid surgery, and none had received any treatment before it. The entry originates in a study of metastatic and nonmetastatic thyroid tumors. CDR3 size: 16 residues. In germline, CDR1 is SNHLY, CDR2 FYNNEI. The V and J ends lost 6 bases and 0 bases respectively, with 16 bases between them. In the original analysis: A distant-metastasis classifier for papillary thyroid cancer was built using CDR3 differences across clinicopathological groups. TCRdb redid the clone calls on the PCR reads using MiXCR. The V and J calls and clone size are TCRdb's, not the authors'. The sample holds some 34,000 clones, under 25% seen once. Study results and caveats: According to reports, the diversity of TCR beta was significantly higher in malignant thyroid tumors than in benign nodules, and this held in both blood and tumor samples.

The sequence derives from a female donor with papillary thyroid cancer or a benign thyroid nodule (not recorded which). Some clones in this sample may be carry-over from other donors' samples. The V call is TRBV2, the J call TRBJ2-3, with D tentatively TRBD1 or TRBD2 (5 bases each). Specimen: blood. The CDR3 protein is CASSGGTGLSTDTQYF. The CDR3 coding sequence is TGTGCCAGCAGCGGTGGGACCGGGCTTAGCACAGATACGCAGTATTTT. Filled out from reference TRBV2 and TRBJ2-3, the complete variable domain reads EPEVTQTPSHQVTQMGQEVILRCVPISNHLYFYWYRQILGQKVEFLVSFYNNEISEKSEIFDDQFSVERPDGSNFTLKIRSTKLEDSAMYFCASSGGTGLSTDTQYFGPGTRLTVL.